This entry lists 3 T cell receptor beta chains sequenced from one sample in a study of identifying expanded T cells in peripheral blood (dated by TCRdb to between 2018 and 2020). Libraries came from the immunoSEQ multiplex PCR assay. Not all clones reach the TCRdb copy of this immuneACCESS table, which keeps in-frame sequences only. Checked studies attribute under half of the gap to unresolved V genes and leave the rest unexplained. For this sample the table gives tens of thousands of clones, of which about 85% were detected only once. The ten largest clones add up to about 20% of the sample. Sequences were obtained from blood. The receptors were sampled from a person aged 18-70 years in good health.

The chain couples TRBV2 to TRBJ1-6; the D gene is possibly TRBD1 (5 bases). Trimming removed 7 bases at V and 5 bases at J, with 12 bases between. The CDR3 length is 14 residues. Germline lookup yields CDR1 SNHLY and CDR2 FYNNEI. In DNA, the CDR3 is TGTGCCAGCAAGCAGGGTCGTGATAATTCACCCCTCCACTTT. Its protein product is CASKQGRDNSPLHF.

The DNA of the CDR3 is TGTGCCAGCAAGATCGGATCTGGTGGCTACACCTTC. The encoded protein is CASKIGSGGYTF. J is TRBJ1-2 and V is TRBV6-5; the D is unclear. The CDR3 extends over 12 amino acids. Trimming removed 7 bases from V and 7 bases from J, with 13 bases in between. Germline V gives CDR1 MNHEY, CDR2 SVGAGI.

This sequence joins TRBV7-9 and TRBJ2-1; the match to TRBD1 covers 7 bases. The CDR3 runs 14 residues. In germline, CDR1 is SEHNR, CDR2 FQNEAQ (reference sequence). With V trimmed by 5 bases and J by 6 bases, 7 bases remained unmatched. The CDR3 DNA follows: TGTGCCAGCAGCCAGGACAGGACGAGCAATGAGCAGTTCTTC. Its translation is CASSQDRTSNEQFF.